The 28 T cell receptor beta chains presented below share a single source sample, sequenced in a study of shared clonotypes between healthy human individuals. TCRdb's copy holds only in-frame clones and misses some; the assay was immunoSEQ multiplex PCR. The sample shows fewer than 1.6 million clones, just under 99% of them seen only once. The source material was naive CD4+ T cells sorted from blood. Regarding subset: CD45RA+ positively selected. The receptors come from a man aged 30-40 years in good health.

This chain connects TRBV5-1 to TRBJ2-6; no clear D. Germline V CDR1 and CDR2: SGHRS, YFSETQ. Trimming removed 1 base at V and 4 bases at J, with 15 bases between. This CDR3 is built from 17 residues. The CDR3 sequence: CASSLHLQGSGANVLTF. CDR3 nucleotides: TGCGCCAGCAGCTTGCATCTCCAAGGGTCCGGGGCCAACGTCCTGACTTTC. Complete variable domain (other parts from reference TRBV5-1 and TRBJ2-6): KAGVTQTPRYLIKTRGQQVTLSCSPISGHRSVSWYQQTPGQGLQFLFEYFSETQRNKGNFPGRFSGRQFSNSRSEMNVSTLELGDSALYLCASSLHLQGSGANVLTFGAGSRLTVL.

The rearrangement links TRBV5-8 to TRBJ1-5; no definite D call. Trimming stripped 5 bases from V and 0 bases from J, with 15 bases between. The CDR3 covers 16 residues. The germline V gene encodes CDR1 SGHTS and CDR2 YDEGEE. In DNA form, the CDR3 reads TGTGCCAGCAGAGCTAACCATGGTATTAGCAATCAGCCCCAGCATTTT. Protein sequence: CASRANHGISNQPQHF.

The gene calls are TRBV7-8 and TRBJ2-3, with D possibly matching TRBD2 (7 bases). Germline-derived CDR1 and CDR2 are SGHVS and FQNEAQ. Between the trimmed V and J ends, which lost 0 bases and 0 bases, there was a span of 16 bases. This CDR3 spans 18 amino acids. The CDR3 reads CASSLARTGGESTDTQYF. CDR3 nucleotides: TGTGCCAGCAGCTTAGCTCGAACGGGGGGCGAGAGCACAGATACGCAGTATTTT.

The rearrangement uses TRBV29-1 and TRBJ2-4, with 9 positions matching TRBD2. V lost 7 bases and J lost 1; bases outside the gene matches: 8. The germline V gene encodes CDR1 SQVTM and CDR2 ANQGSEA. This CDR3 spans 15 amino acids. The CDR3 sequence: CSAGSGSGAKNIQYF. The CDR3 nucleotides read TGCAGCGCCGGTAGCGGGAGTGGTGCCAAAAACATTCAGTACTTC.

The chain joins TRBV28 to TRBJ2-1, with 9 bases lining up with TRBD2. The CDR3 sequence is 15 residues long. Germline V gives CDR1 MDHEN, CDR2 SYDVKM. J lost 2 bases, V lost 4 bases, and 3 bases had no gene match. CDR3 sequence (DNA): TGTGCCAGCAGTTCCCTAGCGGGACCCTACAATGAGCAGTTCTTC. This translates into CASSSLAGPYNEQFF.

The chain uses TRBV28 and TRBJ1-2; D is unresolved. Germline V gene data show CDR1 as MDHEN and CDR2 as SYDVKM. CDR3 length: 14 residues. V was cut by 6 bases and J by 8 bases, with 19 bases left in between. The CDR3: CASSPAPGIIGYTF. The CDR3 nucleotides read TGTGCCAGCAGCCCGGCCCCCGGAATAATAGGCTACACCTTC.

J is TRBJ2-7 and V is TRBV4-1; 9 bases are a match to TRBD2. V lost 1 base and J lost 6; bases outside the gene matches: 16. This CDR3 contains 18 residues. The germline gives CDR1 MGHRA, CDR2 YSYEKL. In nucleotides, the CDR3 is TGCGCCAGCAGCCAAGCGGGGGGGCCTAGCGGGAACAGGGTCGAGCAGTACTTC. It is translated as CASSQAGGPSGNRVEQYF.

This chain joins TRBV11-2 and TRBJ2-6; D may be TRBD1 or TRBD2 (5 bases each). The CDR3 consists of 19 residues. Trimming shortened V by 4 bases and J by 0 bases, and 19 bases separated the two germline ends. Germline assignment: CDR1 SGHAT and CDR2 FQNNGV. For the CDR3, the DNA is TGTGCCAGCAGCTCTCTCCGGGACGCCGGATACTCTGGGGCCAACGTCCTGACTTTC. Translated: CASSSLRDAGYSGANVLTF. Supplemented by reference TRBV11-2 and TRBJ2-6, the full variable domain reads EAGVAQSPRYKIIEKRQSVAFWCNPISGHATLYWYQQILGQGPKLLIQFQNNGVVDDSQLPKDRFSAERLKGVDSTLKIQPAKLEDSAVYLCASSSLRDAGYSGANVLTFGAGSRLTVL.

This chain links TRBV2 with TRBJ2-2, with D possibly matching TRBD2 (6 bases). Trimming removed 8 bases at V and 2 bases at J, with 9 bases between. Germline V gene sequence: CDR1 SNHLY, CDR2 FYNNEI. The CDR3 extends over 13 amino acids. CDR3 nucleotides: TGTGCCAGCTTGCGGGACAACACCGGGGAGCTGTTTTTT. It is translated as CASLRDNTGELFF.

V usage is TRBV11-2 and J usage is TRBJ2-5, with unresolved D. This CDR3 has 13 residues. V lost 5 bases and J 3 bases, leaving 10 bases between the germline ends. The germline V gene encodes CDR1 SGHAT and CDR2 FQNNGV. CDR3 region: CASSDSNKETQYF. For the CDR3, the DNA is TGTGCCAGCAGCGACTCAAATAAAGAGACCCAGTACTTC.

The chain links TRBV5-1 to TRBJ2-2, with 11 bases matching TRBD2. In germline, CDR1 is SGHRS, CDR2 YFSETQ. CDR3 length: 18 amino acids. J lost 6 bases, V lost 4 bases, and 14 bases had no gene match. CDR3 in amino acids: CASSPLPLAGEPAGELFF. Here the CDR3 DNA reads TGCGCCAGCAGCCCATTACCACTAGCGGGGGAGCCCGCCGGGGAGCTGTTTTTT.

V gene TRBV7-9 combines with J gene TRBJ1-5; D perhaps matches TRBD1 (6 bases). V was shortened by 9 bases and J by 4 bases, with 10 bases between the two germline ends. The CDR3 length is 12 residues. Germline V gives CDR1 SEHNR, CDR2 FQNEAQ (reference sequence). CDR3 loop: CASQGINQPQHF. Here the CDR3 DNA reads TGTGCCAGTCAGGGGATTAATCAGCCCCAGCATTTT. The complete variable domain, with remaining parts taken from reference TRBV7-9 and TRBJ1-5, reads DTGVSQNPRHKITKRGQNVTFRCDPISEHNRLYWYRQTLGQGPEFLTYFQNEAQLEKSRLLSDRFSAERPKGSFSTLEIQRTEQGDSAMYLCASQGINQPQHFGDGTRLSIL.

The chain links TRBV28 to TRBJ1-5; D might be TRBD1 (5 bases). In germline, CDR1 is MDHEN, CDR2 SYDVKM. Trimming pared 8 bases from V and 11 bases from J, leaving 10 bases between. The CDR3 is 10 amino acids. CDR3 protein: CASGGSAQHF. DNA of the CDR3: TGTGCCAGCGGGGGTTCGGCCCAGCATTTT.

This chain joins TRBV7-9 and TRBJ1-5; 8 bases are a match to TRBD1. The CDR3 has 17 residues. The germline V gene has CDR1 SEHNR and CDR2 FQNEAQ (reference sequence). V dropped 6 bases and J dropped 5; count of bases not matched to a gene: 15. Here the CDR3 DNA reads TGTGCCAGCAGTACCGGGACAGGAGGAATTGGTGATCAGCCCCAGCATTTT. Amino acids: CASSTGTGGIGDQPQHF.

The J gene is TRBJ2-7, the V gene TRBV27, with 7 bases aligning to TRBD2. Germline V gives CDR1 MNHEY, CDR2 SMNVEV (reference sequence). The CDR3 extends over 16 amino acids. V was clipped by 1 base and J by 2 bases; unmatched bases: 8. In DNA form, the CDR3 reads TGTGCCAGCAGTTTATGGGCAGCGGGAAGGGCCTACGAGCAGTACTTC. It codes for CASSLWAAGRAYEQYF.

A remark on this clone: Other DNA sequences in this specimen translate into the identical CDR3. CDR3 sequence: CSAGTSGTDTQYF. CDR3 bases: TGCAGCGCCGGGACTAGCGGGACGGATACGCAGTATTTT. V is TRBV29-1 and J is TRBJ2-3; 13 bases match TRBD2. In germline, CDR1 is SQVTM, CDR2 ANQGSEA. The CDR3 contains 13 residues. V gave up 7 bases and J gave up 6 bases; unmatched junction bases: 4.

This chain connects TRBV21-1 to TRBJ1-2. TRBV21-1 is assigned pseudogene status. This CDR3 has 17 amino acids. The CDR3 nucleotides are TGTGCCAGCAGCTCCCAGGCGGGGTACGGTGAATTCTATGGCTACACCTTC. Translated: CASSSQAGYGEFYGYTF.

The chain joins TRBV29-1 to TRBJ2-1; 7 nucleotides match TRBD2. From germline, CDR1 is SQVTM and CDR2 ANQGSEA. J gave up 2 bases and V 0 bases, and 10 bases lay outside the gene matches. The length of the CDR3 is 17 residues. CDR3 region: CSVEDPLARYTYNEQFF. CDR3 DNA: TGCAGCGTTGAAGATCCACTAGCGCGTTACACCTACAATGAGCAGTTCTTC.

V is TRBV5-1 and J is TRBJ2-2; 10 bases map to TRBD2. Unmatched junction bases numbered 7, after V lost 4 bases and J lost 7 bases. The CDR3 spans 15 residues. The germline V gene has CDR1 SGHRS and CDR2 YFSETQ. In DNA, the CDR3 is TGCGCCAGCAGCCCACCGGGACTAGCGTTCGGGGAGCTGTTTTTT. This gives the protein CASSPPGLAFGELFF.

The chain combines TRBV18 with TRBJ2-1; tentative D call: TRBD2 (6 bases). The CDR3 totals 13 residues. The V gene's germline CDR1 is KGHSH and CDR2 LQKENI. The V end was cut by 3 bases, the J end by 4 bases, with 7 bases between. CDR3 in DNA: TGTGCCAGCTCACCCCGGGGGTACAATGAGCAGTTCTTC. Protein product: CASSPRGYNEQFF.

This rearrangement joins TRBV19 to TRBJ1-1; no definite D call. The CDR3 is 13 residues long. The V and J ends lost 5 bases and 4 bases respectively, with 11 bases between them. Germline V CDR1 and CDR2: LNHDA, SQIVND (reference sequence). The CDR3 coding sequence is TGTGCCAGTAGTGACGGACTTTCCACTGAAGCTTTCTTT. Translating it yields CASSDGLSTEAFF.

This clone was seen more than once but under ten times. The chain is built from TRBV5-1 and TRBJ1-3; 8 bases are a match to TRBD1. Germline CDR1 and CDR2: SGHRS and YFSETQ. Losses at the gene ends were 3 bases for V and 0 bases for J; bases not matched to a gene: 14. CDR3 length: 19 amino acids. The DNA of the CDR3 is TGCGCCAGCAGCTCCGTCGGACAGGGTACTCACCCCTCTGGAAACACCATATATTTT. It translates to CASSSVGQGTHPSGNTIYF.

The chain recombines TRBV6-5 with TRBJ2-3; 8 bases line up with TRBD1. V lost 2 bases to trimming and J lost 4 bases; unmatched junction nucleotides: 5. This CDR3 is built from 15 residues. Germline V gives CDR1 MNHEY, CDR2 SVGAGI. The CDR3 is CASSYNQGAPDTQYF. The CDR3 DNA follows: TGTGCCAGCAGTTACAACCAGGGGGCCCCAGATACGCAGTATTTT.

Remarks on this clone: The sample carries other DNA sequences with the same CDR3. This chain uses TRBV18 with TRBJ1-5, with 7 bases matching TRBD1. V was clipped by 5 bases and J by 4 bases; unmatched bases: 5. Per the germline V gene, CDR1 is KGHSH and CDR2 is LQKENI. The CDR3 loop spans 14 amino acids. As DNA, the CDR3 is TGTGCCAGCTCATCGGGACAGAATAATCAGCCCCAGCATTTT. This sequence encodes CASSSGQNNQPQHF.

The J gene is TRBJ2-1, the V gene TRBV5-1, with TRBD1 matching 7 bases. Trimming at V came to 3 bases and at J to 10 bases, leaving 16 bases not matched to a gene. Per the germline V gene, CDR1 is SGHRS and CDR2 is YFSETQ. The length of the CDR3 is 16 residues. The CDR3 nucleotides read TGCGCCAGCAGCTGGAGTAGTTGGCAGGGGGATGAAGAGCAGTTCTTC. Protein sequence: CASSWSSWQGDEEQFF.

V usage is TRBV9 and J usage is TRBJ2-2; D unclear. V was trimmed by 7 bases and J by 0 bases, leaving 7 bases between them. This CDR3 contains 13 residues. Germline loops: CDR1 SGDLS, CDR2 YYNGEE. The CDR3 region has the DNA TGTGCCAGCGCTCCCGCGAACACCGGGGAGCTGTTTTTT. It codes for CASAPANTGELFF.

This chain uses TRBV6-1 with TRBJ2-2; no definite D call. Deletions cut 7 bases from V and 9 bases from J, with 9 bases between. Germline V gene sequence: CDR1 MNHNS, CDR2 SASEGT. The CDR3 consists of 11 residues. In DNA, the CDR3 is TGTGCCAGCACCCCCGGCAGGGAGCTGTTTTTT. Its protein product is CASTPGRELFF.

The CDR3 DNA follows: TGTGCCAGCAGAAACCCAGGGCTTGAGCAGTTCTTC. This gives the protein CASRNPGLEQFF. The chain joins TRBV6-5 to TRBJ2-1; D is possibly TRBD1 (5 bases). From germline, CDR1 is MNHEY and CDR2 SVGAGI. CDR3 length equals 12 residues. V lost 6 bases to trimming and J lost 9 bases, with 12 bases between them.